This TCR beta chain was sequenced during a study of cytomegalovirus exposure and HLA in healthy donors. Regarding the study as a whole: Per published accounts, TCR beta sequences correctly predicted the HLA-A and HLA-B alleles of most subjects.

The PCR used 60 Vbeta and 13 Jbeta primers. Clones were sequenced by immunoSEQ multiplex PCR, and TCRdb holds only the in-frame ones, with some missing. Of about 86,000 clones listed, nearly 80% are singletons. CDR3 length equals 15 residues. Germline CDR1 is SGHRS and CDR2 is YFSETQ. V shed 0 bases, J shed 1 base, and the junction held 4 bases outside the gene matches. This clone was observed a handful of times. Its target is not known. The source is a female donor in good health and CMV-seronegative. The J gene is TRBJ2-7, the V gene TRBV5-1; 7 bases fit TRBD1. Material for sequencing was PBMCs. The CDR3 nucleotides are TGCGCCAGCAGCTTGGGGACAGGTGTGTCCTACGAGCAGTACTTC. Translating gives CASSLGTGVSYEQYF.